These T cell receptor beta chains were read from a single sample in a study of metastatic and nonmetastatic thyroid tumors. TCRdb re-analyzed the PCR reads using MiXCR. The sample has just over 40,000 clones, 10% to 12% seen once. Sequenced input: blood. These receptors came from a female donor with papillary thyroid cancer or a benign thyroid nodule (not recorded which). Some clones in this sample may be carry-over from other donors' samples. The CDR3 runs from the conserved cysteine through the conserved F or W. The D gene is left open where the match is weak. The size field is filled for only some rows; it gives once, few, many or a size class.

j_call: TRBJ1-2; v_call: TRBV6-2/TRBV6-3; clone_size: many; d_call: TRBD1; cdr3_aa: CASSYLRRGDRGQEENGYTF; cdr3_nt: TGTGCCAGCAGTTACCTCCGGAGGGGAGACAGGGGGCAGGAAGAGAATGGCTACACCTTC
j_call: TRBJ2-7; v_call: TRBV10-3; clone_size: many; d_call: TRBD1; cdr3_aa: CAISRGTGAYEQYF; cdr3_nt: TGTGCCATCAGTAGGGGGACAGGGGCCTACGAGCAGTACTTC
j_call: TRBJ2-3; v_call: TRBV4-3; clone_size: many; d_call: -; cdr3_aa: CASSGLIRDTQYF; cdr3_nt: TGCGCCAGCAGCGGACTTATTCGAGATACGCAGTATTTT
j_call: TRBJ2-5; v_call: TRBV2; clone_size: many; d_call: -; cdr3_aa: CATKTETQYF; cdr3_nt: TGTGCCACCAAAACCGAGACCCAGTACTTC
j_call: TRBJ2-2; v_call: TRBV18; clone_size: many; d_call: -; cdr3_aa: CASSPRSVQGDTGELFF; cdr3_nt: TGTGCCAGCTCACCACGTTCAGTACAGGGAGACACCGGGGAGCTGTTTTTT
j_call: TRBJ2-3; v_call: TRBV3-1; clone_size: -; d_call: TRBD2; cdr3_aa: CASSQRGLAGSTDTQYF; cdr3_nt: TGTGCCAGCAGCCAACGGGGACTAGCGGGTTCCACAGATACGCAGTATTTT
j_call: TRBJ1-1; v_call: TRBV28; clone_size: few; d_call: TRBD1; cdr3_aa: CASTVKGGSVNTEAFF; cdr3_nt: TGTGCCAGCACCGTAAAAGGGGGCTCCGTGAACACTGAAGCTTTCTTT
j_call: TRBJ2-1; v_call: TRBV11-2; clone_size: -; d_call: TRBD2; cdr3_aa: CASKSNGREARSYNEQFF; cdr3_nt: TGTGCCAGCAAATCTAACGGGCGGGAGGCCAGATCCTACAATGAGCAGTTCTTC
j_call: TRBJ2-1; v_call: TRBV20-1; clone_size: many; d_call: -; cdr3_aa: CSASGPGPYNEQFF; cdr3_nt: TGCAGTGCTAGTGGCCCGGGCCCCTACAATGAGCAGTTCTTC
j_call: TRBJ2-1; v_call: TRBV24-1; clone_size: many; d_call: TRBD1; cdr3_aa: CATSDATTGDGEQFF; cdr3_nt: TGTGCCACCAGTGATGCCACGACAGGGGACGGTGAGCAGTTCTTC
j_call: TRBJ2-1; v_call: TRBV20-1; clone_size: many; d_call: -; cdr3_aa: CSAHDRQRIYNEQFF; cdr3_nt: TGCAGTGCTCACGACAGGCAGCGGATATACAATGAGCAGTTCTTC
j_call: TRBJ2-5; v_call: TRBV11-1; clone_size: many; d_call: -; cdr3_aa: CASRRYEETQYF; cdr3_nt: TGTGCCAGCAGGAGGTACGAAGAGACCCAGTACTTC
j_call: TRBJ2-7; v_call: TRBV28; clone_size: many; d_call: -; cdr3_aa: CASSLVRTSPSYEQYF; cdr3_nt: TGTGCCAGCAGTTTAGTTCGGACCTCACCCTCCTACGAGCAGTACTTC
j_call: TRBJ2-5; v_call: TRBV20-1; clone_size: many; d_call: -; cdr3_aa: CSARDSDQETQYF; cdr3_nt: TGCAGTGCTAGAGATTCCGATCAAGAGACCCAGTACTTC
j_call: TRBJ2-1; v_call: TRBV7-3; clone_size: many; d_call: TRBD2; cdr3_aa: CASSSLAGGPNEQFF; cdr3_nt: TGTGCCAGCAGCTCCCTAGCGGGAGGGCCCAATGAGCAGTTCTTC
j_call: TRBJ2-3; v_call: TRBV24-1; clone_size: many; d_call: -; cdr3_aa: CATSEPPRPGDWEGRGTQYF; cdr3_nt: TGTGCCACCAGTGAACCACCTCGTCCAGGGGATTGGGAGGGGAGGGGTACGCAGTATTTT
j_call: TRBJ1-1; v_call: TRBV24-1; clone_size: many; d_call: TRBD1; cdr3_aa: CATGQGAGEAFF; cdr3_nt: TGTGCCACCGGACAGGGGGCTGGTGAAGCTTTCTTT
j_call: TRBJ2-7; v_call: TRBV12-3/TRBV12-4; clone_size: many; d_call: TRBD2; cdr3_aa: CASTTLTSGIGEQYF; cdr3_nt: TGTGCCAGCACCACACTCACTAGCGGGATCGGCGAGCAGTACTTC
j_call: TRBJ2-2; v_call: TRBV20-1; clone_size: many; d_call: TRBD1; cdr3_aa: CSARVPTGGTGELFF; cdr3_nt: TGCAGTGCTAGAGTCCCGACAGGGGGGACCGGGGAGCTGTTTTTT
j_call: TRBJ2-7; v_call: TRBV6-1; clone_size: many; d_call: TRBD2; cdr3_aa: CASGLAGPRGEQYF; cdr3_nt: TGTGCCAGCGGGTTAGCGGGACCTCGGGGCGAGCAGTACTTC
j_call: TRBJ2-1; v_call: TRBV12-3/TRBV12-4; clone_size: many; d_call: -; cdr3_aa: CASSLGLAYNEQFF; cdr3_nt: TGTGCCAGCAGTTTAGGGCTCGCGTACAATGAGCAGTTCTTC
j_call: TRBJ2-3; v_call: TRBV5-4; clone_size: many; d_call: -; cdr3_aa: CASSLPGADTQYF; cdr3_nt: TGTGCCAGCAGCCTCCCGGGGGCAGATACGCAGTATTTT
j_call: TRBJ1-3; v_call: TRBV19; clone_size: many; d_call: -; cdr3_aa: CASKKQGYTIYF; cdr3_nt: TGTGCCAGTAAGAAACAGGGTTACACCATATATTTT
j_call: TRBJ2-3; v_call: TRBV5-1; clone_size: many; d_call: -; cdr3_aa: CASTRDGTDTQYF; cdr3_nt: TGCGCCAGCACCCGGGACGGCACAGATACGCAGTATTTT
j_call: TRBJ2-3; v_call: TRBV4-1; clone_size: many; d_call: TRBD2; cdr3_aa: CASSQSGLAGVSDTQYF; cdr3_nt: TGCGCCAGCAGCCAATCCGGACTAGCGGGAGTTTCAGATACGCAGTATTTT
j_call: TRBJ2-5; v_call: TRBV2; clone_size: many; d_call: -; cdr3_aa: CASSDRRNQETQYF; cdr3_nt: TGTGCCAGCAGTGACAGGAGAAACCAAGAGACCCAGTACTTC